The present T cell receptor (beta chain) was sequenced within a study of OX40 agonist ivuxolimab in advanced cancers. Whole-study context: The drug used for patients, ivuxolimab, was an agonistic anti-OX40 (CD134) antibody. Three patients had partial responses: one hepatocellular carcinoma, two cutaneous melanoma. The study's findings and limits: Low normalized clonal expansion also occurred in some nonresponding patients.

Clones were sequenced by immunoSEQ multiplex PCR, and TCRdb holds only the in-frame ones, with some missing. The sample includes approximately 6,000 clones, more than 60% seen only once; the top ten take more than 20%. The germline CDR1 and CDR2 sequences are SGDLS and YYNGEE. The V end was cut by 0 bases, the J end by 3 bases, with 10 bases between. The CDR3 is 15 amino acids. It was autoimmune disease history or systemic immunosuppression that excluded patients. In the case of this clone: Its antigen is unknown.

The sequencing here drew on CD4+ or CD8+ T cells sorted from blood, taken in a trial of the OX40 agonist ivuxolimab. This receptor was identified in an adult with an advanced solid tumor such as melanoma, head and neck, liver or kidney cancer. The rearrangement uses TRBV9 and TRBJ2-1, with D maybe TRBD2 (5 bases). CDR3 loop: CASSVGTPLYNEQFF. The CDR3 bases are TGTGCCAGCAGCGTAGGGACTCCACTCTACAATGAGCAGTTCTTC.